Listed below are T cell receptor beta chains from one sample, sequenced in a study of shared clonotypes between healthy human individuals. Profiled with immunoSEQ multiplex PCR; TCRdb holds only in-frame clones, not every one. This sample has nearly 600,000 clones, with around 95% found just once. The sequenced sample consisted of naive CD8+ T cells sorted from blood. The origin of the receptors is a woman aged 25 to 39 in good health. Both conserved end residues are part of each CDR3. The D gene is left open where the match is weak. Clone size is stated in some rows and not others, as once, few, many or a class when expanded.

d_call	j_call	v_call	clone_size	cdr3_nt	cdr3_aa
.	TRBJ2-1	TRBV29-1	.	TGCAGCGTTGAAGGGGACCTTTACAATGAGCAGTTCTTC	CSVEGDLYNEQFF
.	TRBJ2-5	TRBV28	once	TGTGCCAGCAGTTCCTCTAGCGAACAAGAGACCCAGTACTTC	CASSSSSEQETQYF
.	TRBJ2-7	TRBV10-3	.	TGTGCCATCAGTGAGGACAGCCCATCCTACGAGCAGTACTTC	CAISEDSPSYEQYF
.	TRBJ2-5	TRBV7-2	.	TGTGCCAGCAGCTTTGGAACTGGGCCAGGGACCCAGTACTTC	CASSFGTGPGTQYF
TRBD2	TRBJ2-1	TRBV29-1	.	TGCAGCGTTGACCCCTTACTAGCGGTCGGAAACAATGAGCAGTTCTTC	CSVDPLLAVGNNEQFF
.	TRBJ2-5	TRBV27	.	TGTGCCAGCAGTTTATCGGGGGAGACCCAGTACTTC	CASSLSGETQYF
TRBD2	TRBJ2-1	TRBV28	.	TGTGCCAGCAGCAACCCTGGGACTAGCGGGACCTACAATGAGCAGTTCTTC	CASSNPGTSGTYNEQFF
.	TRBJ2-1	TRBV5-1	.	TGCGCCAGCAGCTTGGCGCCGAGCCCTGTTTCCTACAATGAGCAGTTCTTC	CASSLAPSPVSYNEQFF
TRBD2	TRBJ2-7	TRBV11-2	.	TGTGCCAGCAGCTTCGGGACTAGATACGAGCAGTACTTC	CASSFGTRYEQYF
.	TRBJ2-3	TRBV7-2	.	TGTGCCAGCAGCTTAGTTCCAGGACTAGGGGGACTTGGGACGCAGTATTTT	CASSLVPGLGGLGTQYF
.	TRBJ2-3	TRBV27	.	TGTGCCAGCAGACCCGGGTCAGGTCGAGATACGCAGTATTTT	CASRPGSGRDTQYF
TRBD2	TRBJ2-7	TRBV9	.	TGTGCCAGCAGCCCGGGACTAGCGGAATACGAGCAGTACTTC	CASSPGLAEYEQYF
TRBD2	TRBJ2-1	TRBV10-3	.	TGTGCCATCAACAAGCGGGAGGGCCGAGACAATGAGCAGTTCTTC	CAINKREGRDNEQFF
.	TRBJ1-4	TRBV27	.	TGTGCCAGCAGTCTCTATTTTACCAGCAACAATGAAAAACTGTTTTTT	CASSLYFTSNNEKLFF
TRBD1	TRBJ2-7	TRBV9	.	TGTGCCAGCAGTCCAGGGGGCGCGTACGAGCAGTACTTC	CASSPGGAYEQYF
.	TRBJ2-2	TRBV27	.	TGTGCCAGCAGTTTTCAAGGGTTTGACGGCGGGGAGCTGTTTTTT	CASSFQGFDGGELFF
TRBD1	TRBJ1-4	TRBV5-4	.	TGTGCCAGCAGCAGGACGACAGGGGCCCTTGGTGAAAAACTGTTTTTT	CASSRTTGALGEKLFF
.	TRBJ2-7	TRBV27	.	TGTGCCAGCAGTTTGGTATTCGGGTCCTACGAGCAGTACTTC	CASSLVFGSYEQYF
.	TRBJ2-7	TRBV27	.	TGTGCCAGCAGTTTAGGCGCCGGCGGAACCTACGAGCAGTACTTC	CASSLGAGGTYEQYF
TRBD2	TRBJ2-3	TRBV6-5	.	TGTGCCAGCAGTTACTCGCTAGCGGGCCCCACAGATACGCAGTATTTT	CASSYSLAGPTDTQYF
.	TRBJ1-5	TRBV7-2	.	TGTGCCAGCAGCTTAACCGGTCGCAATCAGCCCCAGCATTTT	CASSLTGRNQPQHF
.	TRBJ2-2	TRBV6-6	.	TGTGCCAGCAGTTACTTCGACTATGGGGGGGAGCTGTTTTTT	CASSYFDYGGELFF
.	TRBJ2-7	TRBV5-1	.	TGCGCCAGCAGCTCCGGATACTACGAGCAGTACTTC	CASSSGYYEQYF
.	TRBJ1-2	TRBV29-1	.	TGCAGCGTTTCAGGGTATGGCTACACCTTC	CSVSGYGYTF
.	TRBJ2-1	TRBV13	.	TGTGCCAGCAGCCTGGCGGCCCAGGACAATGAGCAGTTCTTC	CASSLAAQDNEQFF
TRBD2	TRBJ2-1	TRBV10-2	.	TGCGCCAGCAGTCCAAGCGGGACTACCTACAATGAGCAGTTCTTC	CASSPSGTTYNEQFF
TRBD2	TRBJ2-7	TRBV7-9	.	TGTGCCGTCCCGGGACTAGCGGGAGAGACCTACGAGCAGTACTTC	CAVPGLAGETYEQYF
.	TRBJ2-6	TRBV5-4	.	TGTGCCAGCAGCTTGGGCCGCGGGGGCGCTGGGGCCAACGTCCTGACTTTC	CASSLGRGGAGANVLTF
.	TRBJ1-4	TRBV7-9	.	TGTGCCAGCAGCTTAGATGGGCCAGGGGCCGGGGAATATGAAAAACTGTTTTTT	CASSLDGPGAGEYEKLFF
.	TRBJ1-6	TRBV4-2	.	TGTGCCAGCAGCCAAGATCCAGGGGCCCTCAACTATAATTCACCCCTCCACTTT	CASSQDPGALNYNSPLHF
TRBD2	TRBJ2-1	TRBV10-1	.	TGCGCCAGCAGTGAGGGAACTAGCGGGAGGAATGAGCAGTTCTTC	CASSEGTSGRNEQFF
TRBD1	TRBJ2-5	TRBV5-1	.	TGCGCCAGCAGCTTGATGGCAGGGGGTCGGCAAGAGACCCAGTACTTC	CASSLMAGGRQETQYF
.	TRBJ2-1	TRBV15	.	TGTGCCACCAGCAGAGATCCTGGACTAACATACAATGAGCAGTTCTTC	CATSRDPGLTYNEQFF
TRBD2	TRBJ2-7	TRBV2	.	TGTGCCAGCAGCGGGACTAGCGGGAGCCACGAGCAGTACTTC	CASSGTSGSHEQYF
.	TRBJ1-2	TRBV28	.	TGTGCCAGCAGTGCATACCGCCGAGAGGGGAGGTATGGCTACACCTTC	CASSAYRREGRYGYTF
.	TRBJ2-2	TRBV27	.	TGTGCCAGCAGTTTAGTGCTAGACACCGGGGAGCTGTTTTTT	CASSLVLDTGELFF
.	TRBJ1-1	TRBV6-5	.	TGTGCCAGCAGTTACTCGAATTCCATTATCGAAGCTTTCTTT	CASSYSNSIIEAFF
TRBD2	TRBJ2-7	TRBV27	.	TGTGCCAGCAGCGCCCTAGCGGGAGGGCCCACCTACGAGCAGTACTTC	CASSALAGGPTYEQYF
.	TRBJ1-2	TRBV14	few	TGTGCCAGCAGTCTTACGACAGGCCCCTATGGCTACACCTTC	CASSLTTGPYGYTF
.	TRBJ2-1	TRBV9	.	TGTGCCAGCAGCTTAACGACTAGCTACAATGAGCAGTTCTTC	CASSLTTSYNEQFF
.	TRBJ2-1	TRBV5-6	.	TGTGCCAGCAGCTGGGGACCAGGGGAGAATGAGCAGTTCTTC	CASSWGPGENEQFF
TRBD1	TRBJ1-2	TRBV5-4	.	TGTGCCAGCAGCTTTACCGGGACAGGGTGGGGCTACACCTTC	CASSFTGTGWGYTF
.	TRBJ2-7	TRBV28	.	TGTGCCAGCAGTTTAGCGGCGGGGAAACTGTACGAGCAGTACTTC	CASSLAAGKLYEQYF
TRBD2	TRBJ2-2	TRBV4-2	.	TGTGCCAGCAGCCAAGGGTGGGCTAGCGGGAGTAACGGGGAGCTGTTTTTT	CASSQGWASGSNGELFF
.	TRBJ1-1	TRBV27	.	TGTGCCAGCAGCTCCTGGGTGAACACTGAAGCTTTCTTT	CASSSWVNTEAFF
.	TRBJ1-2	TRBV10-2	.	TGCGCCAGCTGGGGTGAGGGCTACACCTTC	CASWGEGYTF
.	TRBJ2-5	TRBV5-1	.	TGCGCCAGCAGCTTGACGGCGGCGGGGCAAGAGACCCAGTACTTC	CASSLTAAGQETQYF
.	TRBJ2-2	TRBV7-2	.	TGTGCCAGCAGCTTATTGCGAGCGGCCGGGGAGCTGTTTTTT	CASSLLRAAGELFF
.	TRBJ2-7	TRBV4-3	.	TGCGCCAGCAGCCTTACATCGTCCTACGAGCAGTACTTC	CASSLTSSYEQYF
.	TRBJ1-2	TRBV11-2	.	TGTGCCAGCAATGGCTACACCTTC	CASNGYTF
TRBD1	TRBJ2-7	TRBV5-1	once	TGCGCCAGCAGCCCCGGGACAGTAGGAACCTACGAGCAGTACTTC	CASSPGTVGTYEQYF
TRBD1	TRBJ1-5	TRBV6-1	.	TGTGCCAGCAGTGAGGACAGGGGGCTACAGCCCCAGCATTTT	CASSEDRGLQPQHF
TRBD1	TRBJ2-5	TRBV29-1	.	TGCAGCGTTGAAGATCCCCGACAGGGGGAAGAGACCCAGTACTTC	CSVEDPRQGEETQYF